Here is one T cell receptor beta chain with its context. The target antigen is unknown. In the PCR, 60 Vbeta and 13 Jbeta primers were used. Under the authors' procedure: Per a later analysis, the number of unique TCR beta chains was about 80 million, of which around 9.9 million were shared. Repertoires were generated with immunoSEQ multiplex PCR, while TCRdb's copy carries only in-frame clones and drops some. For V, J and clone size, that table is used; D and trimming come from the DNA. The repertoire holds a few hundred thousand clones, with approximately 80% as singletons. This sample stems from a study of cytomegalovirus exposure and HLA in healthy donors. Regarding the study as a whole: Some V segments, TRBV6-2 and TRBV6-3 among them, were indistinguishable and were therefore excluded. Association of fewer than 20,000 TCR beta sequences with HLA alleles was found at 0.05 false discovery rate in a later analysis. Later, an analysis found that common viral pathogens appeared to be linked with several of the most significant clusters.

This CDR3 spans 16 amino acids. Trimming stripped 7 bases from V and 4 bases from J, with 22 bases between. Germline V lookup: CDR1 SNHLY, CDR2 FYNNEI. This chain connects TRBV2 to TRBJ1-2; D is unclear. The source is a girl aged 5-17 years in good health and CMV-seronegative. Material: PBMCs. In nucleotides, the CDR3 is TGTGCCAGCATCGCAGAGAGGGAGGAGCGTAGCTATGGCTACACCTTC. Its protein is CASIAEREERSYGYTF.